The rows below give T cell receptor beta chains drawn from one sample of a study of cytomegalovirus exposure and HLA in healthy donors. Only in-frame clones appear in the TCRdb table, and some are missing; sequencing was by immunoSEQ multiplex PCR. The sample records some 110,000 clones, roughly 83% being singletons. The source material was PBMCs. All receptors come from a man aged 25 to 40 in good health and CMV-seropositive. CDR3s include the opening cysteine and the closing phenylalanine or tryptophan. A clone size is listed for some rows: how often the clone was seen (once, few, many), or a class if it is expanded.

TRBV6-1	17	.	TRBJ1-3	CASSARAIGTGGNTIYF
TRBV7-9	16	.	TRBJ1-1	CASSGQGNLPNTEAFF
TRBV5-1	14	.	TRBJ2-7	CASSLMGPEEEQYF
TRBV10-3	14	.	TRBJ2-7	CAISGQGRTYEQYF
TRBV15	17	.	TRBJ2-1	CATSSGPGTSGYNEQFF
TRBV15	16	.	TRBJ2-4	CATSRSWRSGKNSQYF
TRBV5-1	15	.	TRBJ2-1	CASSRISEGDNEQFF
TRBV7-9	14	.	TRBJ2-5	CSSSLGAGQETQYF
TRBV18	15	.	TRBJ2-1	CASSPGTGSLDEQFF
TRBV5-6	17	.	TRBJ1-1	CASSIYRGRGMNTEAFF
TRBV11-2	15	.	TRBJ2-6	CASSRQVSGANGLTF
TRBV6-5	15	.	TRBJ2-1	CASSRGLAGNNEQFF
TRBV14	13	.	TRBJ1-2	CASSHPYLDGYTF
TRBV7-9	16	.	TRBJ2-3	CSSSLAVGGRTDTQYF
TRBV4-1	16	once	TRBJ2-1	CASSQEAGGPFNEQFF
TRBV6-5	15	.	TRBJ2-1	CASSSRERNYNEQFF
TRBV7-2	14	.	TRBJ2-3	CASSLGTRTDTQYF
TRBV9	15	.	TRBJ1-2	CASSASEGTAHGYTF
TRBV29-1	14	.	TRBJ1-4	CSVRQGRVLGKLFF
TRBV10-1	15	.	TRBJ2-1	CASITSGRIYNEQFF
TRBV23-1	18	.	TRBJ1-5	CASSQSRVGGGLNQPQHF